What follows is one T cell receptor (beta chain) and its context. This sample was taken from a study of CD8 T cells in Susac syndrome. Healthy donors formed controls matched for age and sex. Negative isolation yielded the CD8+ and CD4+ T cells, while FACS enriched the TEMRA cells. CDR1 DFQATT and CDR2 SNEGSKA come from the germline V gene (reference sequence). The CDR3 is made up of 18 amino acids. V dropped 0 bases and J dropped 1; count of bases not matched to a gene: 11. An input of roughly 0.45 to 1 ug of RNA was subjected to reverse transcription using random hexamers. TCRdb re-analysed the immunoSEQ multiplex PCR reads in MiXCR, keeping a single row per CDR3 protein. The sample contains about 120,000 distinct CDR3 sequences, about nine tenths of which appear only once.

The clonotype originates from a human donor in good health. The chain has TRBV20-1 and TRBJ2-1, with 8 bases lining up with TRBD2. Sequencing was done on a sample of CD8+ T cells from PBMCs. The CDR3 sequence: CSARDLASASGSYNEQFF. Written as DNA, the CDR3 is TGCAGTGCTAGAGATTTGGCCTCGGCTAGCGGGTCCTACAATGAGCAGTTCTTC.